The 28 T cell receptor beta chains below all came from one sample that was sequenced in a study of human thymus T cells. Only in-frame clones appear in the TCRdb table, and some are missing; sequencing was by immunoSEQ multiplex PCR. The sample includes tens of thousands of clones, around 96% seen only once; the top ten take 0.031%. Thymic samples were excised during corrective heart operations. The sequenced material came from thymus tissue. These receptors originate from a boy in the first two years of life with a congenital heart defect but otherwise immunologically healthy.

This clone was detected only once. The V and J genes are TRBV11-2 and TRBJ1-2; D gene unclear. This CDR3 is built from 15 residues. The V and J ends lost 0 bases and 5 bases respectively, with 13 bases between them. In germline, CDR1 is SGHAT, CDR2 FQNNGV. The CDR3 coding sequence is TGTGCCAGCAGCTTAGAATGTGGGGAGATTTATGGCTACACCTTC. It translates to CASSLECGEIYGYTF.

V gene TRBV6-4 combines with J gene TRBJ2-5, with 11 bases that match TRBD2. Germline loops: CDR1 MRHNA, CDR2 SNTAGT. Trimming cost V 6 bases and J 1 base; bases outside gene matches: 4. This CDR3 contains 15 residues. The CDR3 DNA follows: TGTGCCAGCAGGGGACTAGCGGTACGCCAAGAGACCCAGTACTTC. Translation: CASRGLAVRQETQYF.

V usage is TRBV18 and J usage is TRBJ2-6, with D unresolved. In germline, CDR1 is KGHSH, CDR2 LQKENI. With 2 bases removed from V and 1 base from J, the gap between germline ends came to 6 bases. The CDR3 length is 15 residues. In nucleotides, the CDR3 is TGTGCCAGCTCACCAGGGTCATCTGGGGCCAACGTCCTGACTTTC. Its protein is CASSPGSSGANVLTF.

In this sample, this clone turned up once. The CDR3 DNA is TGTGCCAGCAGCTTAGTAGGGGGCAATGGCTACACCTTC. It specifies CASSLVGGNGYTF. The chain is built from TRBV7-2 and TRBJ1-2; TRBD1 agrees at 7 bases. Trimming removed 1 base from V and 6 bases from J; junction bases left unmatched: 2. This CDR3 has 13 residues. Germline V CDR1 and CDR2: SGHTA, FQGNSA.

The gene calls are TRBV7-2 and TRBJ1-2, with 12 positions matching TRBD1. The CDR3 contains 16 residues. Unmatched junction bases numbered 9, after V lost 4 bases and J lost 6 bases. Germline V gene data show CDR1 as SGHTA and CDR2 as FQGNSA. For the CDR3, the DNA is TGTGCCAGCAGCTCTAGGGACAGGGGGCGCTCCAATGGCTACACCTTC. Amino acid sequence: CASSSRDRGRSNGYTF. Looking up the rest from reference TRBV7-2 and TRBJ1-2 gives the full variable domain: GAGVSQSPSNKVTEKGKDVELRCDPISGHTALYWYRQSLGQGLEFLIYFQGNSAPDKSGLPSDRFSAERTGGSVSTLTIQRTQQEDSAVYLCASSSRDRGRSNGYTFGSGTRLTVV.

The table lists this clone with a count of one. The J gene is TRBJ2-3, the V gene TRBV5-1; D is unclear. The germline V and J ends were trimmed by 0 bases and 3 bases, with 14 bases remaining between them. The CDR3 has 16 residues. Germline V gene lookup returns CDR1 SGHRS and CDR2 YFSETQ. Here the CDR3 DNA reads TGCGCCAGCAGCTTGGAGAGCCCCCAAGAGACAGATACGCAGTATTTT. Amino acids: CASSLESPQETDTQYF.

This rearrangement joins TRBV18 to TRBJ2-5, with D maybe TRBD1 (5 bases). The CDR3 is made up of 15 amino acids. Germline values: CDR1 KGHSH, CDR2 LQKENI. V lost 4 bases and J 0 bases, leaving 12 bases between the germline ends. Here the CDR3 reads CASSRTPVNQETQYF. In nucleotides, the CDR3 is TGTGCCAGCTCACGGACACCGGTCAACCAAGAGACCCAGTACTTC.

The gene calls are TRBV7-2 and TRBJ2-5, with TRBD2 matching over 15 bases. J gave up 8 bases and V 4 bases, and 11 bases lay outside the gene matches. The CDR3 spans 17 residues. Germline V CDR1 and CDR2: SGHTA, FQGNSA. CDR3 protein: CASSSGLAGGPRETQYF. CDR3 in DNA: TGTGCCAGCAGCTCCGGACTAGCGGGAGGGCCACGAGAAACCCAGTACTTC.

The chain uses TRBV5-1 and TRBJ2-1, with TRBD2 matching over 8 bases. V lost 0 bases, J lost 2 bases, and 19 bases stayed unmatched. Germline lookup yields CDR1 SGHRS and CDR2 YFSETQ. This CDR3 region has 21 residues. CDR3 nucleotide sequence: TGCGCCAGCAGCTTGGCCTGGCCCGACGGGGGGGCCTTAGGCCCCTACAATGAGCAGTTCTTC. Its translation is CASSLAWPDGGALGPYNEQFF. Based on the CDR3 plus reference TRBV5-1 and TRBJ2-1, the full variable domain is KAGVTQTPRYLIKTRGQQVTLSCSPISGHRSVSWYQQTPGQGLQFLFEYFSETQRNKGNFPGRFSGRQFSNSRSEMNVSTLELGDSALYLCASSLAWPDGGALGPYNEQFFGPGTRLTVL.

The chain is built from TRBV11-2 and TRBJ2-7; D is undetermined. Between the trimmed V and J ends, which lost 2 bases and 4 bases, there was a span of 15 bases. The germline V gene has CDR1 SGHAT and CDR2 FQNNGV. There are 15 residues in the CDR3. CDR3 sequence reads: CASSLRPPSRYEQYF. CDR3 coding DNA: TGTGCCAGCAGCTTACGCCCTCCTTCGAGATACGAGCAGTACTTC.

This clone was counted a single time. This chain joins TRBV27 and TRBJ1-6, with D uncertain. This CDR3 comprises 18 residues. Germline V CDR1 and CDR2: MNHEY, SMNVEV (reference sequence). V was cut by 1 base and J by 0 bases, with 13 bases left in between. The CDR3 loop is CASSLYGRGSSYNSPLHF. The CDR3 DNA sequence: TGTGCCAGCAGTTTATACGGCCGGGGAAGCTCCTATAATTCACCCCTCCACTTT.

This chain connects TRBV6-5 to TRBJ2-3; no firm D call. Germline V gives CDR1 MNHEY, CDR2 SVGAGI. The ends were cut back, 6 bases at V and 1 base at J, with 5 bases in the middle. CDR3 length: 12 residues. CDR3 amino acids: CASRAGTDTQYF. CDR3 DNA: TGTGCCAGCAGGGCAGGCACAGATACGCAGTATTTT.

This clone was seen once. The chain links TRBV6-1 to TRBJ1-5; D is possibly TRBD1 (6 bases). The CDR3 spans 17 residues. V was pared by 4 bases and J by 1 base, with 17 bases between. Germline V gene data show CDR1 as MNHNS and CDR2 as SASEGT. CDR3 DNA: TGTGCCAGCAGTGCTGGGACACATAGGGTGAGCAATCAGCCCCAGCATTTT. It encodes CASSAGTHRVSNQPQHF.

This chain links TRBV5-6 with TRBJ2-1; TRBD2 might be the D (6 bases). The germline gives CDR1 SGHDT, CDR2 YYEEEE. V lost 0 bases and J 7 bases, leaving 26 bases between the germline ends. This CDR3 is 19 amino acids long. CDR3 loop: CASSLGGGIAGTAINEQFF. The CDR3 region has the DNA TGTGCCAGCAGCTTGGGTGGGGGAATAGCCGGGACTGCCATTAATGAGCAGTTCTTC.

The chain recombines TRBV7-9 with TRBJ1-1; 8 bases match TRBD1. Per germline, CDR1 SEHNR and CDR2 FQNEAQ (reference sequence). The V segment lost 5 bases and the J segment 3 bases; nucleotides outside the gene matches: 8. CDR3 size: 15 residues. CDR3 residues: CASSLRTGRDTEAFF. The CDR3 bases are TGTGCCAGCAGCCTCCGGACAGGGCGAGACACTGAAGCTTTCTTT.

The chain couples TRBV15 to TRBJ2-7; D perhaps matches TRBD1 (5 bases). V shed 3 bases and J shed 4 bases, with 22 bases lying between them. The CDR3 is 17 residues long. CDR1 LNHNV and CDR2 YYDKDF come from the germline V gene (reference sequence). CDR3 in DNA: TGTGCCACCAGCAGGCCCCCCGCCGACAGTGCCCTATACGAGCAGTACTTC. Translation: CATSRPPADSALYEQYF.

The V gene is TRBV5-1, the J gene TRBJ1-2, with TRBD1 identical over 8 bases. The CDR3 is 14 residues long. V lost 5 bases and J lost 3; bases outside the gene matches: 6. Germline V gives CDR1 SGHRS, CDR2 YFSETQ. CDR3 nucleotides: TGCGCCAGCAGACCCGACAGGGGAGACTATGGCTACACCTTC. The encoded protein is CASRPDRGDYGYTF.

The V call is TRBV7-9, the J call TRBJ2-7, with 10 bases aligning to TRBD1. Trimming cost V 4 bases and J 5 bases; bases outside gene matches: 11. Germline CDR1 reads SEHNR; CDR2 reads FQNEAQ (reference sequence). This CDR3 has 16 amino acids. CDR3 nucleotides: TGTGCCAGCAGCTCAATTAGATGGGGACAGGGGAACGAGCAGTACTTC. It is translated as CASSSIRWGQGNEQYF.

The chain combines TRBV28 with TRBJ2-7, with TRBD2 as a possible D gene (6 bases). Germline CDR1 and CDR2: MDHEN and SYDVKM. Trimming removed 6 bases at V and 2 bases at J, with 17 bases between. The length of the CDR3 is 15 residues. The CDR3 DNA sequence: TGTGCCAGCAGCCTGGGAGGAGGCCCCACCTACGAGCAGTACTTC. Protein product: CASSLGGGPTYEQYF.

The chain has TRBV14 and TRBJ2-3; 9 bases are shared with TRBD2. V gave up 4 bases and J gave up 0 bases; unmatched junction bases: 11. The CDR3 totals 18 residues. The germline V gene encodes CDR1 SGHDN and CDR2 FVKESK. In DNA form, the CDR3 reads TGTGCCAGCAGCCCCCAGAGGACTAGCGTAACTAGCACAGATACGCAGTATTTT. This sequence encodes CASSPQRTSVTSTDTQYF.

The chain carries TRBV18 and TRBJ2-4, with 8 bases that match TRBD1. The J segment lost 0 bases and the V segment lost 4 bases, leaving 5 bases of the junction unmatched. Germline V gene lookup returns CDR1 KGHSH and CDR2 LQKENI. The CDR3 has 16 amino acids. The CDR3 region has the DNA TGTGCCAGCTCACACGACAGGGGCCCAGCCAAAAACATTCAGTACTTC. Translating it yields CASSHDRGPAKNIQYF. Complete variable domain (other parts from reference TRBV18 and TRBJ2-4): NAGVMQNPRHLVRRRGQEARLRCSPMKGHSHVYWYRQLPEEGLKFMVYLQKENIIDESGMPKERFSAEFPKEGPSILRIQQVVRGDSAAYFCASSHDRGPAKNIQYFGAGTRLSVL.

This rearrangement joins TRBV5-1 to TRBJ1-4; tentatively, D is TRBD1 (5 bases). V lost 0 bases, J lost 1 base, and 16 bases lay in between. The CDR3 spans 18 residues. CDR1 SGHRS and CDR2 YFSETQ come from the germline V gene. CDR3 sequence (DNA): TGCGCCAGCAGCTTGGCTGGGACGGGGCCCAGAACTAATGAAAAACTGTTTTTT. This translates into CASSLAGTGPRTNEKLFF.

V and J are TRBV5-6 and TRBJ2-7; TRBD1 aligns across 8 bases. The CDR3 totals 12 residues. Germline V CDR1 and CDR2: SGHDT, YYEEEE. V shed 4 bases, J shed 5 bases, and the junction held 2 bases outside the gene matches. The CDR3 region is CASSRTGHEQYF. The CDR3 DNA sequence: TGTGCCAGCAGCCGGACAGGGCACGAGCAGTACTTC.

The V call is TRBV2, the J call TRBJ1-1, with D tentatively TRBD1 (5 bases). CDR1 is SNHLY, CDR2 FYNNEI, per germline. The CDR3 is 12 residues long. Trimming removed 10 bases from V and 3 bases from J, with 12 bases in between. CDR3 coding DNA: TGTGCCAACCCGGGGGTGGACACTGAAGCTTTCTTT. It yields the protein CANPGVDTEAFF.

This chain uses TRBV18 with TRBJ2-2; 8 bases fit TRBD1. The germline V gene has CDR1 KGHSH and CDR2 LQKENI. V shed 4 bases, J shed 7 bases, and the junction held 11 bases outside the gene matches. CDR3 length: 16 amino acids. The CDR3 loop reads CASSREIRTGIGELFF. In DNA form, the CDR3 reads TGTGCCAGCTCACGCGAAATCAGGACAGGGATCGGGGAGCTGTTTTTT.

The chain combines TRBV5-1 with TRBJ2-5, with 7 positions matching TRBD1. The germline V gene encodes CDR1 SGHRS and CDR2 YFSETQ. V lost 4 bases and J lost 5; bases outside the gene matches: 11. The CDR3 contains 15 residues. This CDR3 is CASSKRQGWYETQYF. The CDR3, as DNA: TGCGCCAGCAGCAAAAGACAGGGATGGTATGAGACCCAGTACTTC.

The chain recombines TRBV14 with TRBJ1-3; 7 bases match TRBD1. This CDR3 spans 13 amino acids. Germline V gives CDR1 SGHDN, CDR2 FVKESK. Unmatched junction bases numbered 4, after V lost 6 bases and J lost 5 bases. Here the CDR3 DNA reads TGTGCCAGCAGTCCGACAGGGAGAAACACCATATATTTT. Translating it yields CASSPTGRNTIYF.

The chain employs TRBV5-8 and TRBJ2-3; the match to TRBD2 covers 12 bases. V lost 0 bases and J lost 6; bases outside the gene matches: 8. The CDR3 totals 17 residues. Germline V gene lookup returns CDR1 SGHTS and CDR2 YDEGEE. The CDR3 nucleotides are TGTGCCAGCAGCTTGGGAGGGCTAGCGGGAGGGCCTGATACGCAGTATTTT. It specifies CASSLGGLAGGPDTQYF. The full variable domain, its missing parts supplied by reference TRBV5-8 and TRBJ2-3, is EAGVTQSPTHLIKTRGQQATLRCSPISGHTSVYWYQQALGLGLQFLLWYDEGEERNRGNFPPRFSGRQFPNYSSELNVNALELEDSALYLCASSLGGLAGGPDTQYFGPGTRLTVL.